This record covers a single T cell receptor (beta chain). What it binds is not known. TCRdb keeps only in-frame clones here, not all; method: immunoSEQ multiplex PCR. This sample has approximately 90,000 clones, with approximately 83% found just once. The record originates from a study of identifying expanded T cells in peripheral blood. No infections or other immune events were documented during collection. V lost 10 bases and J 2 bases, leaving 14 bases between the germline ends. The CDR3 length is 13 residues. Germline loops: CDR1 MNHEY, CDR2 SVGAGI. Whole-study findings and limits: Over approximately two and four weeks, about 16.4 and 19 clones changed, versus roughly 1.1 between replicates. Variance in clone template counts between roughly two-week samples significantly increased with total template count across all healthy donors.

The source is a person aged 18 to 70 in good health. The chain combines TRBV6-5 with TRBJ1-2; maybe TRBD1 (5 bases). Sequenced: blood. The CDR3 bases are TGTGCCATCAAACCGGGACTAAACTATGGCTACACCTTC. It codes for CAIKPGLNYGYTF.